This T cell receptor (beta chain) was sequenced in a study of blood T cell repertoires in COVID-19 (dated by TCRdb to the early 2020s). In the study overall: Samples covering the acute and convalescent phases of COVID-19 were provided by collaborators in the United States, Italy and Spain. The material from the prospective study consisted of cDNA or gDNA derived from T cells, B-cell-depleted T cells, or PBMCs. Subjects who had been exposed to COVID-19, were actively infected with it, or had recovered from it provided the deeply sampled blood TCRbeta repertoires that made up the dataset. A freely available public database, intended as a resource for researchers studying the immune response to SARS-CoV-2, is where the repertoires were released. Samples were obtained from the ongoing ImmuneRACE study (first 160 participants) and from some 1,200 subjects provided by 6 global collaborators. Nearly every sample came with metadata listing a de-identified subject ID, COVID-19 status, age in years and sex. Where HLA class I and class II types were available, the types were taken from metadata supplied by the sample provider, not from assay-based typing.

Participants in the prospective study were enrolled through a virtual design, were aged about 18 to 89 years, and lived in approximately 24 United States geographic areas. To assign participants to cohorts, the prospective study relied on clinical history that participants themselves reported in a screening survey and a study questionnaire. Recovered participants in ImmuneRACE Cohort 3 were defined by two consecutive negative NP/OP PCR tests, clearance by a healthcare professional, or resolution of symptoms. Mobile phlebotomists in the prospective study collected whole blood, serum and a nasopharyngeal or oropharyngeal swab from every participant. Over a roughly 2-month period, participants in the prospective study had the option of providing additional blood draws and questionnaires. Prospective study blood samples were shipped either frozen or at room temperature before DNA extraction. Comments on this clone: Its antigen remains undetermined. No base quality values were provided; no much bigger clone lies one nucleotide off. Other nucleotide sequences from this sample produce the same CDR3.

The paper as a whole reports these results and caveats: Clinical and demographic metadata were provided uncurated, with the amount varying by source and participant.

TCRbeta CDR3 regions were amplified from genomic DNA using the immunoSEQ Assay, a bias-controlled multiplex PCR. As for the original processing: Nucleated cell counts per sample were estimated from amplification of reference gene primers within the assay. To quantify the absolute abundance of each unique TCRbeta CDR3 rearrangement, sequence reads were collapsed and filtered. For each sample, productive Simpson clonality was calculated by taking the square root of Simpson's diversity index across productive rearrangements. TCRdb took this table from immuneACCESS and kept in-frame rearrangements with V and J called. Such tables lack part of the clones; where checked against another copy, unresolved V genes explain under half of the gap, and the rest is unexplained. Clonal size and the V and J genes are those of that table, whereas D and trimming came from the DNA. This sample comprises fewer than 400,000 clones, about 90% of them detected only once. The ten largest clones add up to around 5% of the sample.

Sequenced material: PBMCs or T cells enriched from blood (not recorded which). This sequence was found in a man aged 30 to 39 who had recovered from COVID-19.

The CDR3 corresponds to CASSLGSGGPLYEQYF. The sequenced DNA is TGTGCCAGCAGCTTAGGATCCGGGGGGCCCTTATACGAGCAGTACTTC. This receptor chain uses TRBV11-2 and TRBJ2-7; a tentative D call is TRBD2 (7 bases match). CDR1 and CDR2 are drawn from the germline V gene: SGHAT, FQNNGV. The CDR3 starts with the cysteine, ends with the phenylalanine, and has 16 residues. Of the read, only the CDR3 DNA is kept; its 48 bases are in frame from base 1. Trimming removed 1 base from V and 4 bases from J, leaving 17 bases between the germline ends.